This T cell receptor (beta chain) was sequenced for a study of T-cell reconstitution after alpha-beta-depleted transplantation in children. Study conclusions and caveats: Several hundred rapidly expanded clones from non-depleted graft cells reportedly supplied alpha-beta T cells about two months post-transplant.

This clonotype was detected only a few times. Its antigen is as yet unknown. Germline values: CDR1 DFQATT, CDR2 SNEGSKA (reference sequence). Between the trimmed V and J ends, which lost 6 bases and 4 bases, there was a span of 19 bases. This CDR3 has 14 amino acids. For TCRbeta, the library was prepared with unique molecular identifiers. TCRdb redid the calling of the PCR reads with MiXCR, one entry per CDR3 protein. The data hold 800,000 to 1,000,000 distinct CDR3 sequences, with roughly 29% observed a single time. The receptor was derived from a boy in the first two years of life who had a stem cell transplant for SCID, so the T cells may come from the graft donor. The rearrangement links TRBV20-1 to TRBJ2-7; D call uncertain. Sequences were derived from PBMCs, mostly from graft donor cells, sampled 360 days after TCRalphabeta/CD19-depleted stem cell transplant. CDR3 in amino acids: CSAPKRLRVYEQYF. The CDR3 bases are TGCAGTGCCCCTAAAAGATTACGGGTTTACGAGCAGTACTTC.